These 5 T cell receptor beta chains share one sample of origin, sequenced in a study of sequential checkpoint blockade in melanoma. Repertoires were generated with immunoSEQ multiplex PCR, while TCRdb's copy carries only in-frame clones and drops some. The top ten clones hold approximately 6% of a sample with about 40,000 clones, 84% of them seen once. The treatment: randomized to nivolumab then ipilimumab (arm A) or the reverse (arm B). The sequencing used CD8+ T cells sorted from blood (inferred from file names), collected from a patient given nivolumab and ipilimumab in sequence. The receptor set was obtained from a human donor with melanoma.

Notes on this clone: This CDR3 is also generated by other DNA sequences in the sample. The CDR3 protein is CASSELAGGNEQFF. CDR3 sequence (DNA): TGTGCCAGCAGTGAACTAGCGGGAGGGAATGAGCAGTTCTTC. The rearrangement links TRBV6-1 to TRBJ2-1; 12 nucleotides align to TRBD2. This CDR3 is 14 amino acids long. J lost 7 bases, V lost 2 bases, and 0 bases had no gene match. The germline V gene encodes CDR1 MNHNS and CDR2 SASEGT.

This clone was seen a single time. The V call is TRBV7-2, the J call TRBJ2-2; no clear D. Trimming took 1 base from V and 6 from J, leaving 6 bases between them. The CDR3 loop spans 13 amino acids. CDR1 SGHTA and CDR2 FQGNSA come from the germline V gene. The CDR3 region is CASSLVSSGELFF. The CDR3 bases are TGTGCCAGCAGCTTAGTATCCTCCGGGGAGCTGTTTTTT.

The genes are TRBV2 and TRBJ1-1; no reliable D call. The germline V and J ends were trimmed by 4 bases and 3 bases, with 12 bases remaining between them. The CDR3 runs 14 residues. Looked up from germline, CDR1 is SNHLY and CDR2 is FYNNEI. CDR3 sequence reads: CASSGTGYYTEAFF. The CDR3 DNA is TGTGCCAGCAGTGGGACGGGATACTACACTGAAGCTTTCTTT.

The chain is built from TRBV2 and TRBJ1-1; D is unresolved. Per the germline V gene, CDR1 is SNHLY and CDR2 is FYNNEI. V gave up 8 bases and J gave up 0 bases, with 4 bases separating them. This CDR3 has 11 residues. CDR3 in DNA: TGTGCCAGCCGTCTGAACACTGAAGCTTTCTTT. Its translation: CASRLNTEAFF.

The rearrangement joins TRBV27 to TRBJ2-7; weak D call: TRBD2 (5 bases). V was cut by 6 bases and J by 7 bases, with 16 bases left in between. Germline values: CDR1 MNHEY, CDR2 SMNVEV (reference sequence). The length of the CDR3 is 13 residues. The CDR3 region has the DNA TGTGCCAGCAGCTTAGGACTGCTAGGGGAGCAGTACTTC. It translates to CASSLGLLGEQYF.